This T cell receptor (beta chain) is drawn from a study of T cell responses to AZD1222 COVID-19 vaccine. Broader study findings: Unmutated variant regions are reportedly the target of nearly half of TCRs that are spike-specific. Repertoires were sampled only after the peak T cell response. Mostly white British, mostly female donors; authors suggested clonal diversity may be underestimated.

Profiled with immunoSEQ multiplex PCR; TCRdb holds only in-frame clones, not every one. Of 100,000 to 150,000 clones listed, 88% are singletons. This CDR3 comprises 16 residues. Germline V gene lookup returns CDR1 SGHNT and CDR2 YYREEE (reference sequence). V was trimmed by 4 bases and J by 2 bases, leaving 17 bases between them. Worth noting for this clone: Its antigen is unknown.

The clonotype comes from an adult in good health. The starting material was peripheral blood, obtained on day 0 of MenACWY control vaccination. The rearrangement links TRBV5-4 to TRBJ2-3, with D tentatively TRBD1 (6 bases). CDR3 loop: CASSGVGDTYTDTQYF. In nucleotides, the CDR3 is TGTGCCAGCAGCGGGGTCGGGGACACATACACAGATACGCAGTATTTT. The whole variable domain, filled in from reference TRBV5-4 and TRBJ2-3, reads ETGVTQSPTHLIKTRGQQVTLRCSSQSGHNTVSWYQQALGQGPQFIFQYYREEENGRGNFPPRFSGLQFPNYSSELNVNALELDDSALYLCASSGVGDTYTDTQYFGPGTRLTVL.